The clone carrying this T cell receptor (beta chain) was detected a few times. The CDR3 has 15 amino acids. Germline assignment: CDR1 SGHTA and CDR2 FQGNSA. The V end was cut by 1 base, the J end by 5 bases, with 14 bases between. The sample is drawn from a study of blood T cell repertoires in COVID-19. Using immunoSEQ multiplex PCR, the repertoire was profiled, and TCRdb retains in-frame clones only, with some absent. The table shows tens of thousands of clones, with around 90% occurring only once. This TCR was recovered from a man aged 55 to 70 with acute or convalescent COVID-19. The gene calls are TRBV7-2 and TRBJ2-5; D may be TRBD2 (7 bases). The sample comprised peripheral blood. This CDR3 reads CASSLDRGRGETQYF. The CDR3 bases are TGTGCCAGCAGCTTAGATCGGGGGAGGGGGGAGACCCAGTACTTC.